This T cell receptor beta chain came from a study of beta chain features in type 1 diabetes. Study-level background: Analysis included around 99,000,000 sorted cells drawn from all samples.

Expressed TCRB transcripts got sequenced, as all isolated RNA was reverse transcribed. Mean read depth for naive, central memory and regulatory T cell samples was 3 million to 4.5 million reads. Clones were read by immunoSEQ multiplex PCR, and TCRdb kept only the in-frame ones, dropping some. The sample records around 200,000 clones, about 13% being singletons. This clone was seen a few times. The antigen is not known. CD45RO/CCR7/CD25/CD127/CD95/CD27 separated CD4+ naive, central memory, regulatory and stem cell-like memory cells by sorting. Notes on the study in general: For patients, the naive, central memory and Treg TCRB repertoires appeared more alike than for healthy donors.

This TCR came from a woman aged 18 to 35 in good health. The sequenced material came from central memory CD4+ T cells from blood.

The CDR3 spells CASSPTGNYGYTF. DNA for the CDR3: TGTGCCAGCAGCCCGACAGGGAACTATGGCTACACCTTC. The genes are TRBV6-6 and TRBJ1-2; TRBD1 matches at 7 bases. Germline loops: CDR1 MNHNY, CDR2 SVGAGI (reference sequence). The CDR3 extends over 13 amino acids. V shed 6 bases and J 2 bases; nucleotides not matched to a gene: 3.